This T cell receptor beta chain came from a study of shared clonotypes between healthy human individuals. Across the whole study: The cohort had a couple of women and a few men, ages 18 to 49.

The germline V gene has CDR1 MNHEY and CDR2 SVGAGI. Trimming shortened V by 6 bases and J by 4 bases, and 15 bases separated the two germline ends. The CDR3 runs 14 residues. Only a few counts were recorded for this clone. Antigen unknown. The authors ran the assay at deep level. Some clones are missing from TCRdb's copy, which holds only in-frame ones; the method was immunoSEQ multiplex PCR. In the table there are hundreds of thousands of clones, roughly 70% of which are singletons. Study-wide points: Naive subsets generally exceeded memory subsets in estimated richness. A small donor pool kept down the genetic and exposure-history diversity that was represented.

The rearrangement joins TRBV6-5 to TRBJ1-1, with D uncertain. The sequence came from a woman in her thirties in good health. Sequenced material: memory CD4+ T cells sorted from blood. Subset specified: CD45RA-negative fraction. CDR3 coding DNA: TGTGCCAGCAGCAAAGTGGAGGAATCCACTGAAGCTTTCTTT. Translated, it gives CASSKVEESTEAFF.